Reported below is one T cell receptor (beta chain). This sequence may be a read error, since a much larger clone differs from it by one base. The time point is: blood at routine non-recurrence follow-up after resection. This CDR3 contains 14 residues. This record belongs to a study of spatial heterogeneity in lung cancer. Unique molecular identifiers tagged every individual TCR cDNA molecule. TCRdb reprocessed the 5' RACE reads with MiXCR, giving one entry per CDR3 protein. The sample includes roughly 32,000 distinct CDR3 sequences, 8% to 13% of them seen just once. The chain combines TRBV21-1 with TRBJ2-7; the tabulated D call, TRBD1, remains unverified against the DNA. TRBV21-1 corresponds to a pseudogene. The sample consisted of PBMCs, taken at follow-up. The source of this sequence is a female donor with early-stage non-small cell lung cancer. The CDR3 nucleotides are TGTGCCAGCAGCAAAGATCGGAAGGGGTACGAGCTGTACTTC. This encodes CASSKDRKGYELYF.